This T cell receptor (beta chain) was recorded in a study of OX40 agonist ivuxolimab in advanced cancers. Systemic immunosuppression or a history of autoimmune disease excluded patients. Trimming took 2 bases from V and 0 from J; bases not matched to a gene: 8. Germline CDR1 is SGHRS and CDR2 is YFSETQ. This CDR3 is 18 amino acids long. The data were produced by immunoSEQ multiplex PCR, yet TCRdb's version contains in-frame clones alone and is incomplete. The sample has around 72,000 clones, about 88% seen once; the top ten hold roughly 11%. This TCR was sampled from an adult with an advanced solid tumor such as melanoma, head and neck, liver or kidney cancer. Sequenced here: CD4+ or CD8+ T cells sorted from blood, sampled in a trial of the OX40 agonist ivuxolimab. The chain uses TRBV5-1 and TRBJ2-6; 7 bases line up with TRBD1. For the CDR3, the DNA is TGCGCCAGCAGCTTAACCGGGACAGCTAGCTCTGGGGCCAACGTCCTGACTTTC. Encoded protein: CASSLTGTASSGANVLTF. The variable domain in full, completed from reference TRBV5-1 and TRBJ2-6, reads KAGVTQTPRYLIKTRGQQVTLSCSPISGHRSVSWYQQTPGQGLQFLFEYFSETQRNKGNFPGRFSGRQFSNSRSEMNVSTLELGDSALYLCASSLTGTASSGANVLTFGAGSRLTVL.